This T cell receptor beta chain was captured by sequencing in a study of blood T cell repertoires in COVID-19. In the study overall: PBMCs, B-cell-depleted T cells, or T cells were the source of the cDNA or gDNA that made up the material.

Libraries were prepared by immunoSEQ multiplex PCR; TCRdb keeps only in-frame clonotypes and omits some of them. The table has 55,000 to 85,000 clones, 88% seen once. CDR3 length: 15 residues. J is TRBJ2-5 and V is TRBV21-1; the table's D call, TRBD2, has no DNA check behind it. TRBV21-1 is flagged as a pseudogene. The sequencing sample was made of peripheral blood. The sequence was obtained from a human donor in a cohort sampled during active COVID-19. CDR3 residues: CASSEGDSGVETQYF. The CDR3 DNA follows: TGTGCCAGCAGCGAAGGAGATAGCGGGGTTGAGACCCAGTACTTC.